The sample holds a few counts of the clone carrying this T cell receptor (beta chain). Its specificity is unknown. The data originate from a study of regulatory T cells in long-lasting Graves disease. Findings of the study overall: Persistent Graves' patients showed less TCR diversity than newly diagnosed ones.

The time point was: newly diagnosed GD, antithyroid drugs for less than 3 months. Extracted RNA from PBMCs served as the source of the TCR library. Graves' disease diagnosis relied on American Thyroid Association guidelines. EDTA tubes collected 9 to 9.5 milliliters of peripheral blood. The authors built TCR beta libraries using iRepertoire HTBI primers and Arm-PCR of CDR3 regions. TCRdb recomputed calls from the multiplex PCR reads with MiXCR, one row per CDR3 protein. Of 550,000 to 600,000 distinct CDR3 sequences listed, more than 15% are singletons. The CDR3 contains 19 residues. Trimming removed 7 bases from V and 4 bases from J; junction bases left unmatched: 21. From germline, CDR1 is MDHEN and CDR2 SYDVKM. These data also formed part of another study, on T cells in Graves' hyperthyroidism and ophthalmopathy. This second study says: Initially, a first-round RT-PCR of the TCR CDR3 employed the HTBI primer set.

This specimen consisted of peripheral blood mononuclear cells (PBMCs), obtained at new diagnosis, from a patient treated with antithyroid drugs. The chain carries TRBV28 and TRBJ2-5, with 10 bases aligning to TRBD1. The clonotype originates from a young man with Graves disease. The DNA of the CDR3 is TGTGCCAGCATGAACCCCGGGCCCAGTGGACAGGGGGAGGTAGAGACCCAGTACTTC. As protein: CASMNPGPSGQGEVETQYF.